This section outlines one T cell receptor beta chain sequence together with its context. Its antigen is as yet unknown. This sample is drawn from a study of shared clonotypes between healthy human individuals. The repertoire was sequenced with immunoSEQ multiplex PCR; TCRdb's copy has only in-frame clones and lacks some. The table has about 1 million clones, more than 65% seen once. Notes on the study in general: Shared clonotypes: about 5% naive CD4, around 3.5% naive CD8, about 2.5% memory CD4, 0.4% memory CD8.

In germline, CDR1 is MNHEY, CDR2 SVGAGI. Trimming took 0 bases from V and 7 from J, leaving 3 bases between them. This CDR3 comprises 11 residues. Every one of the donors was a Caucasian adult that lived in Nashville, Tennessee. The sample comprised memory CD4+ T cells sorted from blood. Subset defined: CD45RA-negative fraction. V gene TRBV6-5 combines with J gene TRBJ2-5; D ambiguous. This clonotype was sampled from a young man in good health. This chain's CDR3 is CASSYSGTQYF. CDR3 DNA: TGTGCCAGCAGTTACTCCGGGACCCAGTACTTC.